Shown below are 5 T cell receptor beta chains from a single sample sequenced in a study of vaccination and CD4 T cells after COVID-19. Treatment meaning: approximately nine-day PBMC culture with coronavirus spike peptide pools or control peptides (ViraFEST assay). No antigens are known for them. Cultured CD4+ T-cell DNA underwent Oncomine TCR Beta short-read sequencing. One entry per CDR3 protein, called by TCRdb with MiXCR from the PCR reads. The repertoire holds 9,500 to 10,000 distinct CDR3 sequences, with 70% as singletons. The sample taken for sequencing was CD4+ T cells from blood, cultured in vitro. Every receptor here comes from a human donor who had recovered from COVID-19.

V is TRBV6-1 and J is TRBJ1-2; maybe TRBD1 (5 bases). Germline CDR1 reads MNHNS; CDR2 reads SASEGT. This CDR3 is 18 amino acids long. V was trimmed by 6 bases and J by 2 bases, leaving 25 bases between them. CDR3 protein: CASSLERDPWGNNYGYTF. In DNA form, the CDR3 reads TGTGCCAGCAGCCTAGAGCGGGACCCTTGGGGGAACAACTATGGCTACACCTTC.

The V gene is TRBV27, the J gene TRBJ2-7; possible D gene TRBD1, 6 bases. CDR1 and CDR2 from the germline V gene are MNHEY and SMNVEV (reference sequence). V was clipped by 5 bases and J by 6 bases, with 20 bases between them. CDR3 size: 15 residues. For the CDR3, the DNA is TGTGCCAGCAGTCCCCCACAATGGGGGCTCAGCGAGCAGTACTTC. Translation gives CASSPPQWGLSEQYF.

The rearrangement joins TRBV7-9 to TRBJ1-3; D uncertain. Trimming removed 4 bases at V and 0 bases at J, with 10 bases between. Per the germline V gene, CDR1 is SEHNR and CDR2 is FQNEAQ (reference sequence). The CDR3 sequence is 15 residues long. CDR3 nucleotide sequence: TGTGCCAGCAGCTCCCTGAAGGTCTCTGGAAACACCATATATTTT. This gives the protein CASSSLKVSGNTIYF.

As for this clonotype: The junction shows a germline mismatch at one end, possibly a read error. The CDR3 protein is CASSLIQGGGKLIF. In DNA form, the CDR3 reads TGTGCCAGCAGTTTGATTCAGGGGGGAGGGAAACTCATTTTT. The J gene is TRBJ1-4, the V gene TRBV12-3 or TRBV12-4, with TRBD1 matching 7 bases. The CDR3 loop spans 14 amino acids.

There are a few counts of this clonotype. This CDR3 is CAWSLDRFWGYTF. The CDR3 DNA is TGTGCCTGGAGTTTAGACAGGTTTTGGGGCTACACCTTC. The V call is TRBV30, the J call TRBJ1-2; D may be TRBD1 (6 bases). V was pared by 2 bases and J by 8 bases, with 15 bases between. CDR1 is GTSNPN, CDR2 SVGIG, per germline (reference sequence). The length of the CDR3 is 13 residues.